The next 11 T cell receptor beta chains were all read from a single sample in a study of OX40 agonist ivuxolimab in advanced cancers. Measured with immunoSEQ multiplex PCR; TCRdb has only the in-frame clones, and not every one. There are nearly 80,000 clones in the sample; about 80% occur only once, and about 0.44% lies in the top ten. Material: CD4+ or CD8+ T cells sorted from blood, obtained in a trial of the OX40 agonist ivuxolimab. These receptor sequences come from an adult with an advanced solid tumor such as melanoma, head and neck, liver or kidney cancer.

V and J are TRBV5-4 and TRBJ1-1; possible D gene TRBD1, 6 bases. This CDR3 spans 15 amino acids. Trimming removed 3 bases from V and 1 base from J, with 13 bases in between. The germline CDR1 and CDR2 sequences are SGHNT and YYREEE (reference sequence). The CDR3 protein is CASSSGGQTNTEAFF. The DNA of the CDR3 is TGTGCCAGCAGCTCCGGTGGACAGACGAACACTGAAGCTTTCTTT.

The table lists this clone with a count of one. This rearrangement joins TRBV6-1 to TRBJ1-1; D is possibly TRBD1 (5 bases). CDR1 is MNHNS and CDR2 is SASEGT in the germline V gene. V shed 6 bases and J shed 2 bases, with 16 bases lying between them. The CDR3 covers 15 residues. For the CDR3, the DNA is TGTGCCAGCAGACCGGAGGGGACCCAAAACACTGAAGCTTTCTTT. Amino acid sequence: CASRPEGTQNTEAFF.

This clone was seen just once. J is TRBJ1-4 and V is TRBV28, with 8 bases matching TRBD1. This CDR3 comprises 15 residues. CDR1 is MDHEN, CDR2 SYDVKM, per germline. V lost 8 bases to trimming and J lost 7 bases; unmatched junction nucleotides: 12. CDR3: CASRNQGARGEKLFF. The CDR3 nucleotides read TGTGCCAGCCGTAACCAGGGGGCAAGAGGTGAAAAACTGTTTTTT.

The gene calls are TRBV11-2 and TRBJ1-1, with unresolved D. V was trimmed by 8 bases and J by 3 bases, leaving 4 bases between them. CDR3 length equals 10 residues. CDR1 is SGHAT, CDR2 FQNNGV, per germline. The CDR3 region has the DNA TGTGCCAGCGGCGACACTGAAGCTTTCTTT. Protein: CASGDTEAFF. The full variable domain, with the rest looked up from reference TRBV11-2 and TRBJ1-1, is EAGVAQSPRYKIIEKRQSVAFWCNPISGHATLYWYQQILGQGPKLLIQFQNNGVVDDSQLPKDRFSAERLKGVDSTLKIQPAKLEDSAVYLCASGDTEAFFGQGTRLTVV.

As DNA, the CDR3 is TGCGCCAGCAGGTCAGGGTTCACAGATACGCAGTATTTT. This sequence encodes CASRSGFTDTQYF. J is TRBJ2-3 and V is TRBV10-2; tentatively, D is TRBD1 (5 bases). V was shortened by 6 bases and J by 2 bases, with 9 bases between the two germline ends. CDR3 length: 13 residues. The germline V gene has CDR1 WSHSY and CDR2 SAAADI.

The gene calls are TRBV11-2 and TRBJ2-3, with D perhaps being TRBD1 or TRBD2 (5 bases each). Trimming took 5 bases from V and 0 from J, leaving 15 bases between them. Germline assignment: CDR1 SGHAT and CDR2 FQNNGV. The CDR3 is 16 residues long. The CDR3 here is CASSRFSGPSTDTQYF. The CDR3 region has the DNA TGTGCCAGCAGCCGATTTTCGGGGCCCAGCACAGATACGCAGTATTTT.

The chain joins TRBV18 to TRBJ2-5; 8 bases are shared with TRBD1. The V and J ends lost 5 bases and 5 bases, in that order; junction bases with no gene match: 4. This CDR3 spans 13 amino acids. From germline, CDR1 is KGHSH and CDR2 LQKENI. CDR3 DNA sequence: TGTGCCAGCTCATCAGGGGGCGGGGAGACCCAGTACTTC. The encoded protein is CASSSGGGETQYF.

The CDR3 spells CASSKDRANTGELFF. In DNA, the CDR3 is TGTGCCAGCAGCAAGGACAGGGCGAACACCGGGGAGCTGTTTTTT. This sequence joins TRBV11-2 and TRBJ2-2, with 8 bases identical to TRBD1. This CDR3 has 15 residues. After removal of 5 bases from V and 0 bases from J, the junction contained 2 bases not matched to a gene. Germline V gene lookup returns CDR1 SGHAT and CDR2 FQNNGV.

V gene TRBV9 combines with J gene TRBJ1-2; D possibly corresponds to TRBD1 (6 bases). V gave up 0 bases and J gave up 5 bases, with 26 bases separating them. The CDR3 runs to 19 residues. In germline, CDR1 is SGDLS, CDR2 YYNGEE. DNA of the CDR3: TGTGCCAGCAGCGTAGATCAGGGGCAGGGGCAACGCGGGAGGTATGGCTACACCTTC. Translated: CASSVDQGQGQRGRYGYTF.

There are a few counts of this clone. The chain is built from TRBV29-1 and TRBJ1-1; TRBD1 might be the D (5 bases). V lost 6 bases and J 1 base, leaving 15 bases between the germline ends. Per germline, CDR1 SQVTM and CDR2 ANQGSEA. The CDR3 is made up of 14 amino acids. CDR3 residues: CSVRRGGSNTEAFF. In DNA, the CDR3 is TGCAGCGTCCGCCGGGGCGGATCGAACACTGAAGCTTTCTTT. The full variable domain, its missing parts supplied by reference TRBV29-1 and TRBJ1-1, is SAVISQKPSRDICQRGTSLTIQCQVDSQVTMMFWYRQQPGQSLTLIATANQGSEATYESGFVIDKFPISRPNLTFSTLTVSNMSPEDSSIYLCSVRRGGSNTEAFFGQGTRLTVV.

This clone was seen a handful of times. This chain uses TRBV18 with TRBJ2-6; D is unresolved. There are 15 residues in the CDR3. Germline-derived CDR1 and CDR2 are KGHSH and LQKENI. Trimming shortened V by 4 bases and J by 2 bases, and 9 bases separated the two germline ends. The CDR3 DNA is TGTGCCAGCTCACAGTCAATTACTGGGGCCAACGTCCTGACTTTC. Translated: CASSQSITGANVLTF.